The sequence of this TCR beta chain was determined in a study of T cell responses to AZD1222 COVID-19 vaccine. Broader study findings: Only five or six individuals given AZD1222 were seropositive at baseline. The donor group comprised mostly white British people and more females; the analysis possibly underestimated clonal diversity. Repertoire collection took place solely once the T cell response had peaked.

Concerning this clone itself: Its antigen is as yet unknown.

The CDR3 extends over 14 amino acids. CDR1 and CDR2 (germline): MNHEY, SMNVEV (reference sequence). V lost 0 bases to trimming and J lost 3 bases, with 8 bases between them. Clones were read by immunoSEQ multiplex PCR, and TCRdb kept only the in-frame ones, dropping some. This sample yields over 50,000 clones, of which approximately 89% are seen a single time; approximately 15% belongs to the top ten. The TCR originated in an adult in good health. This chain connects TRBV27 to TRBJ1-2; D remains unclear. The specimen was peripheral blood, collected on day 0 of AZD1222 vaccination. CDR3 protein: CASSLSGRYYGYTF. CDR3 nucleotide sequence: TGTGCCAGCAGTTTATCTGGCCGGTACTATGGCTACACCTTC.